This T cell receptor beta chain was recovered during a study of beta chain features in type 1 diabetes. Overall study results and limits: PCR might pick shorter templates more often, in the same way for patients and controls. Moderate but significant shortening of TCRB CDR3s was recorded in all four CD4+ subsets from Type 1 diabetes patients.

Investigators reverse transcribed all isolated RNA, so they sequenced expressed TCRB transcripts. Some clones are missing from TCRdb's copy, which holds only in-frame ones; the method was immunoSEQ multiplex PCR. The sample shows 250,000 to 300,000 clones, roughly an eighth of them seen only once. CDR3 length: 13 amino acids. V lost 5 bases and J 1 base, leaving 9 bases between the germline ends. CDR1 is MDHEN and CDR2 is SYDVKM in the germline V gene. Every participating donor gave one draw, a heparinised blood sample averaging about 116 mL. Each of the CD4+ naive, central memory, regulatory and stem cell-like memory populations was sorted via CD45RO/CCR7/CD25/CD127/CD95/CD27. In this sample, this clone turned up a few times. The antigen is not known. Other DNA sequences from this sample encode an identical CDR3 as well.

The origin of this receptor is a man aged 25 to 45 with type 1 diabetes. This sequence joins TRBV28 and TRBJ2-7; a weak D match, TRBD1 (6 bases). The sample comprised naive CD4+ T cells from blood. The CDR3 loop is CASSPGQSYEQYF. In nucleotides, the CDR3 is TGTGCCAGCAGTCCCGGACAGTCCTACGAGCAGTACTTC.